These T cell receptor beta chains were read from a single sample in a study of OX40 agonist ivuxolimab in advanced cancers. Method: immunoSEQ multiplex PCR; TCRdb's copy keeps in-frame clones and lacks some. The data show tens of thousands of clones, over 75% seen once. Sequenced material: CD4+ or CD8+ T cells sorted from blood, taken in a trial of the OX40 agonist ivuxolimab. Source of these receptors: an adult with an advanced solid tumor such as melanoma, head and neck, liver or kidney cancer. The CDR3 runs from the conserved cysteine through the conserved F or W.

>TRBJ1-4|TRBV28
CASSFVNRGNEKLFF
>TRBJ2-3|TRBV9
CASSVGQGLDTQYF
>TRBJ2-6|TRBV5-1
CAGSLGTAGANVLTF
>TRBJ1-1|TRBV6-8
CASSLDRSNTEAFF
>TRBJ1-2|TRBV7-2
CASSLSQSNYGYTF
>TRBJ1-2|TRBV7-8
CASSSGWEYGYTF
>TRBJ2-7|TRBV5-1
CASSFTPGQGATGRSYEQYF
>TRBJ1-6|TRBV4-1
CASSPESSNSPLHF
>TRBJ1-1|TRBV2
CASIPVFDTEAFF
>TRBJ1-3|TRBV7-9
CASSLGSGNTIYF
>TRBJ2-5|TRBV7-9
CASSSGTGRRGETQYF
>TRBJ2-2|TRBV11-3
CASSPGLAANTGELFF
>TRBJ2-3|TRBV21-1
CASSKLIVTSGSRKVRADTQYF
>TRBJ2-2|TRBV30
CAWRPGLTGELFF
>TRBJ2-7|TRBV28
CASSLGLVYYEQYF
>TRBJ1-1|TRBV6-5
CASSSPVRNTEAFF
>TRBJ1-4|TRBV7-2
CASSLGLTGIPTNEKLFF